This TCR beta chain was sequenced in a study of cytomegalovirus exposure and HLA in healthy donors. Whole-study context: Some 200 million T cells yielded around 120 million unique TCR beta sequences in earlier analysis. Overall study results and limits: Reportedly, diagnosis of cytomegalovirus status by the classifier showed high specificity and sensitivity. It was in a later analysis that TCR association rates were seen to vary by HLA locus, highest for DRB1 and lowest for HLA-C. A later analysis reportedly found fewer N-insertions in an Asian-associated ancestry cluster than the approximately 660-donor mean.

Between the trimmed V and J ends, which lost 1 base and 0 bases, there was a span of 7 bases. CDR3 length: 15 residues. The germline V gene has CDR1 SEHNR and CDR2 FQNEAQ (reference sequence). 60 Vbeta and 13 Jbeta primers were used in PCR. TCRdb's copy holds only in-frame clones and misses some; the assay was immunoSEQ multiplex PCR. Of about 120,000 clones in the sample, approximately 75% were seen once. As concerns this clone: The antigen is undetermined.

Sequencing was performed on PBMCs. This sequence originates from a middle-aged man in good health and CMV-seronegative. The chain couples TRBV7-9 to TRBJ1-3; the D gene is possibly TRBD1 (5 bases). Written as DNA, the CDR3 is TGTGCCAGCAGCTTAGGGGGCACCTCTGGAAACACCATATATTTT. This gives the protein CASSLGGTSGNTIYF.